The clone carrying this T cell receptor (beta chain) was recorded a few times. The sample belongs to a study of OX40 agonist ivuxolimab in advanced cancers. Study-level information: Cancers in dose escalation were hepatocellular, melanoma, renal cell and head and neck. A mean age of roughly 60 years, range roughly 20 to 90, was recorded, and approximately 85% were male.

The repertoire was sequenced with immunoSEQ multiplex PCR; TCRdb's copy has only in-frame clones and lacks some. The sample includes 20,000 to 25,000 clones, around 76% of them seen just once. Trimming removed 4 bases at V and 5 bases at J, with 18 bases between. Germline V gene sequence: CDR1 SGHDT, CDR2 YYEEEE. This CDR3 spans 16 amino acids. This sample comprised CD4+ or CD8+ T cells sorted from blood, obtained in a trial of the OX40 agonist ivuxolimab. The TCR originated in an adult with an advanced solid tumor such as melanoma, head and neck, liver or kidney cancer. This rearrangement joins TRBV5-6 to TRBJ2-2, with D possibly being TRBD1 or TRBD2 (5 bases each). The DNA for the CDR3 is TGTGCCAGCAGCCTCCGGGTTCAGGGACGGACCGGGGAGCTGTTTTTT. This encodes CASSLRVQGRTGELFF. Based on the CDR3 plus reference TRBV5-6 and TRBJ2-2, the full variable domain is DAGVTQSPTHLIKTRGQQVTLRCSPKSGHDTVSWYQQALGQGPQFIFQYYEEEERQRGNFPDRFSGHQFPNYSSELNVNALLLGDSALYLCASSLRVQGRTGELFFGEGSRLTVL.